What follows are 7 T cell receptor beta chains derived from one specimen sequenced in a study of blood T cell repertoires in COVID-19. TCRdb's table, derived via immunoSEQ multiplex PCR, lists solely in-frame clones and lacks some. The sample contains 35,000 to 50,000 clones, about two thirds of which appear only once. Sequenced material: peripheral blood. The source is an elderly man with acute or convalescent COVID-19.

The rearrangement uses TRBV5-6 and TRBJ2-3; the D gene is possibly TRBD2 (6 bases). This CDR3 is 11 amino acids long. The V end lost 3 bases, the J end lost 14 bases, and 13 bases lay between the germline ends. Germline CDR1 SGHDT, CDR2 YYEEEE. CDR3 sequence (DNA): TGTGCCAGCAGCTCCGGAACAGCGGGGTATTTT. Encoded protein: CASSSGTAGYF.

This chain joins TRBV5-1 and TRBJ2-7; D perhaps matches TRBD1 (6 bases). Trimming cost V 3 bases and J 7 bases, with 17 bases left between them. This CDR3 comprises 14 residues. Per germline, CDR1 SGHRS and CDR2 YFSETQ. Here the CDR3 DNA reads TGCGCCAGCAGCTACGGCCAATCTCAGGGGGAGCAGTACTTC. This gives the protein CASSYGQSQGEQYF.

This rearrangement joins TRBV11-1 to TRBJ2-7; 8 nucleotides agree with TRBD2. Germline CDR1 and CDR2: SGHAT and FQDESV (reference sequence). The ends lost 5 bases at V and 2 bases at J; junction bases unmatched: 8. This CDR3 spans 15 amino acids. The CDR3 protein is CASSKDGTRTYEQYF. The CDR3 DNA is TGTGCCAGCAGCAAAGACGGGACTAGGACCTACGAGCAGTACTTC. The full variable domain, completed using reference TRBV11-1 and TRBJ2-7, is EAEVAQSPRYKITEKSQAVAFWCDPISGHATLYWYRQILGQGPELLVQFQDESVVDDSQLPKDRFSAERLKGVDSTLKIQPAELGDSAMYLCASSKDGTRTYEQYFGPGTRLTVT.

This chain joins TRBV7-2 and TRBJ1-5; TRBD1 agrees at 8 bases. The V and J ends lost 4 bases and 9 bases, in that order; junction bases with no gene match: 8. Germline values: CDR1 SGHTA, CDR2 FQGNSA. CDR3 length: 14 residues. CDR3 loop: CASSSGQGDRPQHF. CDR3 DNA sequence: TGTGCCAGCAGCTCTGGACAGGGAGACAGGCCCCAGCATTTT.

J is TRBJ2-7 and V is TRBV6-5; tentative D call: TRBD2 (5 bases). The V and J ends lost 6 bases and 3 bases respectively, with 9 bases between them. Per germline, CDR1 MNHEY and CDR2 SVGAGI. The CDR3 covers 12 residues. The CDR3 spells CASRADHYEQYF. The CDR3 DNA reads TGTGCCAGCAGAGCGGACCACTACGAGCAGTACTTC.

The chain employs TRBV5-6 and TRBJ2-7; D gene unclear. Trimming cost V 1 base and J 1 base, with 6 bases left between them. The CDR3 loop spans 13 amino acids. Germline assignment: CDR1 SGHDT and CDR2 YYEEEE. DNA of the CDR3: TGTGCCAGCAGCTTGACATTTTCCTACGAGCAGTACTTC. Protein: CASSLTFSYEQYF.

The chain links TRBV2 to TRBJ1-2, with TRBD1 matching 7 bases. This CDR3 contains 13 residues. Unmatched junction bases numbered 7, after V lost 5 bases and J lost 7 bases. CDR1 and CDR2 (germline): SNHLY, FYNNEI. The CDR3 DNA reads as TGTGCCAGCAGTCAAACGACAGGGAGTGGCTACACCTTC. This gives the protein CASSQTTGSGYTF.